Each of the 23 T cell receptor beta chains below was sequenced from the same sample in a study of Tregs in tolerant kidney transplant recipients. Which antigens these TCRs recognize remains unknown. This table comes from immunoSEQ multiplex PCR, and its TCRdb copy is limited to in-frame clones, with some not included. This table holds 25,000 to 35,000 clones, over 65% found once. Input material: Tregs from blood cultured with allogeneic cells. The origin of the receptors is a human donor in good health.

The V and J genes are TRBV9 and TRBJ1-1; D call uncertain. The CDR3 totals 15 residues. Trimming left V 0 bases short and J 2 bases short, with 11 bases between. The germline V gene has CDR1 SGDLS and CDR2 YYNGEE. The CDR3 coding sequence is TGTGCCAGCAGCGTAGATCTCCAGGCTAACACTGAAGCTTTCTTT. Encoded protein: CASSVDLQANTEAFF.

The sample holds a few counts of this clone. The chain is built from TRBV2 and TRBJ2-2, with D tentatively TRBD2 (5 bases). V was pared by 6 bases and J by 0 bases, with 8 bases between. There are 14 residues in the CDR3. Per the germline V gene, CDR1 is SNHLY and CDR2 is FYNNEI. The CDR3 sequence: CASRLASNTGELFF. In DNA, the CDR3 is TGTGCCAGCAGGCTAGCCTCGAACACCGGGGAGCTGTTTTTT. Together with reference TRBV2 and TRBJ2-2, the CDR3 gives the full variable domain: EPEVTQTPSHQVTQMGQEVILRCVPISNHLYFYWYRQILGQKVEFLVSFYNNEISEKSEIFDDQFSVERPDGSNFTLKIRSTKLEDSAMYFCASRLASNTGELFFGEGSRLTVL.

The J gene is TRBJ2-1, the V gene TRBV7-3, with D perhaps TRBD1 (7 bases). V was trimmed by 5 bases and J by 0 bases, leaving 11 bases between them. The CDR3 runs 15 residues. Per the germline V gene, CDR1 is SGHTA and CDR2 is FQGTGA. The CDR3 loop reads CASSRQGGSYNEQFF. The CDR3 coding sequence is TGTGCCAGCAGCAGACAGGGAGGCTCCTACAATGAGCAGTTCTTC.

The chain employs TRBV7-3 and TRBJ2-5; D may be TRBD1 (5 bases). The CDR3 contains 13 residues. CDR1 and CDR2 (germline): SGHTA, FQGTGA. The germline V and J ends were trimmed by 2 bases and 2 bases, with 6 bases remaining between them. The CDR3, as DNA: TGTGCCAGCAGCTTAGGGGCGCAAGAGACCCAGTACTTC. It encodes CASSLGAQETQYF.

This chain uses TRBV4-3 with TRBJ1-2; the D gene is possibly TRBD1 (5 bases). The CDR3 runs 14 residues. Germline CDR1 reads LGHNA; CDR2 reads YSLEER. The V end was cut by 1 base, the J end by 7 bases, with 13 bases between. The CDR3: CASSQVYGASGYTF. The CDR3 nucleotides read TGCGCCAGCAGCCAAGTTTACGGGGCGTCTGGCTACACCTTC.

This clone was counted between two and nine times. The CDR3 loop reads CASGRDGNGPQHF. In DNA form, the CDR3 reads TGTGCCAGCGGCCGGGACGGCAATGGACCCCAGCATTTT. The rearrangement links TRBV7-2 to TRBJ1-5; possibly TRBD1 for D (5 bases). The CDR3 runs to 13 residues. Trimming pared 8 bases from V and 10 bases from J, leaving 18 bases between. Germline CDR1 and CDR2: SGHTA and FQGNSA.

This clone showed up just a few times. CDR3 sequence: CASSAGGGGNQPQHF. DNA of the CDR3: TGTGCCAGCAGTGCAGGGGGCGGGGGGAATCAGCCCCAGCATTTT. V usage is TRBV6-1 and J usage is TRBJ1-5; 8 bases agree with TRBD1. The junction had 6 bases not matched to a gene; V was cut back by 4 bases and J by 4 bases. The CDR3 spans 15 residues. Germline V gene sequence: CDR1 MNHNS, CDR2 SASEGT.

V gene TRBV10-3 combines with J gene TRBJ2-3; D ambiguous. CDR1 is ENHRY and CDR2 is SYGVKD in the germline V gene. V dropped 0 bases and J dropped 0 bases, with 10 bases sitting between them. The CDR3 is made up of 16 amino acids. As DNA, the CDR3 is TGTGCCATCAGTGAGTCGTCAGACGGGAGCACAGATACGCAGTATTTT. Encoded protein: CAISESSDGSTDTQYF.

Concerning this clone: Different DNA sequences within this sample yield the same CDR3. The gene calls are TRBV9 and TRBJ1-1, with D unclear. The CDR3 length is 13 residues. Trimming pared 0 bases from V and 2 bases from J, leaving 5 bases between. In germline, CDR1 is SGDLS, CDR2 YYNGEE. CDR3: CASSVAPNTEAFF. CDR3 nucleotides: TGTGCCAGCAGCGTAGCCCCCAACACTGAAGCTTTCTTT.

The V gene is TRBV10-2, the J gene TRBJ1-5, with TRBD1 matching 7 bases. Germline-derived CDR1 and CDR2 are WSHSY and SAAADI. With V trimmed by 10 bases and J by 1 base, 10 bases remained unmatched. This CDR3 is built from 15 residues. CDR3 region: CATQGGAGSNQPQHF. CDR3 DNA sequence: TGCGCCACACAAGGGGGCGCCGGAAGCAATCAGCCCCAGCATTTT.

The V gene is TRBV4-3, the J gene TRBJ2-7; no clear D gene. V gave up 4 bases and J gave up 8 bases, with 15 bases separating them. The CDR3 is made up of 13 amino acids. Germline V gene lookup returns CDR1 LGHNA and CDR2 YSLEER. The CDR3 DNA reads as TGCGCCAGCAGCCCCTGGATACCGGGCAAGCAGTACTTC. Residues: CASSPWIPGKQYF.

For the CDR3, the DNA is TGTGCCAGCAGCTTAGGAGGCAGGGGGCTGGGAGAGACCCAGTACTTC. Its translation is CASSLGGRGLGETQYF. This chain connects TRBV7-2 to TRBJ2-5; 8 positions agree with TRBD1. The germline CDR1 and CDR2 sequences are SGHTA and FQGNSA. The CDR3 has 16 residues. After removal of 1 base from V and 4 bases from J, the junction contained 8 bases not matched to a gene. Together with reference TRBV7-2 and TRBJ2-5, the CDR3 gives the full variable domain: GAGVSQSPSNKVTEKGKDVELRCDPISGHTALYWYRQSLGQGLEFLIYFQGNSAPDKSGLPSDRFSAERTGGSVSTLTIQRTQQEDSAVYLCASSLGGRGLGETQYFGPGTRLLVL.

The V gene is TRBV6-1, the J gene TRBJ2-3; 7 nucleotides align to TRBD1. The germline V gene has CDR1 MNHNS and CDR2 SASEGT. The CDR3 extends over 12 amino acids. J gave up 4 bases and V 11 bases, and 6 bases lay outside the gene matches. The CDR3 reads CAGTGAADTQYF. Here the CDR3 DNA reads TGTGCCGGCACAGGGGCTGCAGATACGCAGTATTTT.

The CDR3 spells CASSQYRETEQYF. The CDR3 region has the DNA TGTGCCAGCAGCCAATACAGGGAAACCGAGCAGTACTTC. V usage is TRBV27 and J usage is TRBJ2-7, with D perhaps matching TRBD1 (6 bases). V was clipped by 6 bases and J by 6 bases, with 15 bases between them. Germline-derived CDR1 and CDR2 are MNHEY and SMNVEV (reference sequence). The CDR3 consists of 13 residues.

This chain links TRBV29-1 with TRBJ1-1; D not resolved. V was shortened by 5 bases and J by 1 base, with 11 bases between the two germline ends. Per germline, CDR1 SQVTM and CDR2 ANQGSEA. This CDR3 region has 13 residues. Here the CDR3 DNA reads TGCAGCGTTACGAGGATGGGGAACACTGAAGCTTTCTTT. Protein sequence: CSVTRMGNTEAFF.

The rearrangement joins TRBV2 to TRBJ2-7; 7 bases fit TRBD1. This CDR3 spans 12 amino acids. Germline-derived CDR1 and CDR2 are SNHLY and FYNNEI. V gave up 4 bases and J gave up 9 bases; unmatched junction bases: 6. The DNA of the CDR3 is TGTGCCAGCAGTGTAGAGGGGGCCGTGCAGTACTTC. Encoded protein: CASSVEGAVQYF.

The chain employs TRBV28 and TRBJ2-7; a weak D match, TRBD2 (6 bases). The CDR3 is made up of 14 amino acids. The germline V gene encodes CDR1 MDHEN and CDR2 SYDVKM. Trimming stripped 5 bases from V and 3 bases from J, with 14 bases between. This CDR3 is CASSIRLGIYEQYF. DNA of the CDR3: TGTGCCAGCAGTATTAGACTAGGTATCTACGAGCAGTACTTC. The complete variable domain, with remaining parts taken from reference TRBV28 and TRBJ2-7, reads DVKVTQSSRYLVKRTGEKVFLECVQDMDHENMFWYRQDPGLGLRLIYFSYDVKMKEKGDIPEGYSVSREKKERFSLILESASTNQTSMYLCASSIRLGIYEQYFGPGTRLTVT.

This clone is labeled medium-sized (0.01 to 0.1%). The sample holds other DNA sequences that translate to the same CDR3. The V and J genes are TRBV5-6 and TRBJ2-7, with D uncertain. Trimming took 0 bases from V and 3 from J, leaving 10 bases between them. Per the germline V gene, CDR1 is SGHDT and CDR2 is YYEEEE. This CDR3 is built from 14 residues. The CDR3 coding sequence is TGTGCCAGCAGCTTGGCCGGGCAGCTCTACGAGCAGTACTTC. Translation gives CASSLAGQLYEQYF.

CDR3 protein: CASRPPGRGNYGYTF. The CDR3 bases are TGTGCCAGCAGACCCCCCGGGCGGGGCAACTATGGCTACACCTTC. The V and J genes are TRBV6-6 and TRBJ1-2, with D tentatively TRBD1 (5 bases). CDR1 MNHNY and CDR2 SVGAGI come from the germline V gene (reference sequence). The CDR3 has 15 amino acids. V lost 6 bases, J lost 2 bases, and 16 bases lay in between.

The rearrangement uses TRBV18 and TRBJ1-1, with D uncertain. From germline, CDR1 is KGHSH and CDR2 LQKENI. The V end was cut by 5 bases, the J end by 5 bases, with 12 bases between. CDR3 length: 13 residues. DNA of the CDR3: TGTGCCAGCTCATCGGACCCGAGAACTGAAGCTTTCTTT. Protein sequence: CASSSDPRTEAFF.

The J gene is TRBJ1-5, the V gene TRBV6-6, with TRBD1 as a possible D gene (5 bases). Trimming took off 6 bases at V and 3 bases at J, with 12 bases between the two ends. Germline CDR1 is MNHNY and CDR2 is SVGAGI (reference sequence). This CDR3 is built from 14 residues. In nucleotides, the CDR3 is TGTGCCAGCAGGCGCCTGGGGCCCAATCAGCCCCAGCATTTT. It is translated as CASRRLGPNQPQHF.

This chain connects TRBV27 to TRBJ1-3; D is unclear. Germline CDR1 is MNHEY and CDR2 is SMNVEV (reference sequence). The CDR3 has 15 amino acids. V shed 5 bases and J shed 4 bases, with 15 bases lying between them. The CDR3 loop is CASSRLPTPGNTIYF. In nucleotides, the CDR3 is TGTGCCAGCAGTCGCCTCCCGACCCCGGGAAACACCATATATTTT.

The chain has TRBV7-2 and TRBJ2-5, with TRBD2 identical over 9 bases. Trimming removed 3 bases from V and 7 bases from J; junction bases left unmatched: 15. The CDR3 has 17 amino acids. Germline CDR1 is SGHTA and CDR2 is FQGNSA. CDR3 region: CASSLGIGGGAPGTQYF. For the CDR3, the DNA is TGTGCCAGCAGCTTGGGGATAGGCGGGGGGGCCCCGGGGACCCAGTACTTC.